Below are 14 T cell receptor beta chains sequenced from a single sample in a study of regulatory T cells. Study results and limitations: In CD3G-deficient patients, conventional CD4+ T cells were enriched for hydrophobic CDR3 residues at positions 6 and 7.

The PCR used 52 TRBV and 13 TRBJ primers. The protocol was immunoSEQ multiplex PCR, while the TCRdb copy is restricted to in-frame clones and leaves out a portion. Of tens of thousands of clones detected, about nine tenths appear once; the ten largest clones hold approximately 1.5%. Their antigens are not known. Source material: conventional CD4+ T cells sorted from blood. Receptor source: a person aged 18 to 35 with CD3G deficiency.

The CDR3 reads CASSYKGDYGYTF. CDR3 coding DNA: TGTGCCAGCAGTTATAAGGGGGACTATGGCTACACCTTC. The chain uses TRBV6-5 and TRBJ1-2; tentative D call: TRBD1 (6 bases). The germline gives CDR1 MNHEY, CDR2 SVGAGI. V lost 3 bases and J lost 3, with 8 bases in between. The CDR3 has 13 residues.

V is TRBV5-1 and J is TRBJ1-1; D remains unclear. V was pared by 1 base and J by 4 bases, with 11 bases between. This CDR3 spans 14 amino acids. Germline-derived CDR1 and CDR2 are SGHRS and YFSETQ. The CDR3 DNA sequence: TGCGCCAGCAGCTTGCGGGGAGGGAGCACTGAAGCTTTCTTT. Its translation: CASSLRGGSTEAFF.

V and J are TRBV19 and TRBJ1-1; no clear D. This CDR3 is built from 13 residues. Germline CDR1 and CDR2: LNHDA and SQIVND (reference sequence). The V end lost 6 bases, the J end lost 6 bases, and 14 bases lay between the germline ends. The CDR3, as DNA: TGTGCCAGTAGCCCTCCAGGATTTGCTGAAGCTTTCTTT. Protein: CASSPPGFAEAFF.

J is TRBJ2-7 and V is TRBV11-2; 7 bases line up with TRBD1. This CDR3 contains 14 residues. Germline V gives CDR1 SGHAT, CDR2 FQNNGV. The V segment lost 3 bases and the J segment 1 base; nucleotides outside the gene matches: 3. CDR3 nucleotide sequence: TGTGCCAGCAGCTTGAGGGGGCGGTCCTACGAGCAGTACTTC. Translation gives CASSLRGRSYEQYF.

The V gene is TRBV28, the J gene TRBJ2-1, with 9 positions matching TRBD2. Germline values: CDR1 MDHEN, CDR2 SYDVKM. This CDR3 is built from 15 residues. The V segment lost 5 bases and the J segment 7 bases; nucleotides outside the gene matches: 9. The CDR3 coding sequence is TGTGCCAGCAGTCTTAGCGGGAGACACGGTAATGAGCAGTTCTTC. It translates to CASSLSGRHGNEQFF.

This clone was detected only once. The chain is built from TRBV18 and TRBJ1-6, with 7 bases aligning to TRBD1. Losses at the gene ends were 3 bases for V and 7 bases for J; bases not matched to a gene: 6. The CDR3 runs to 15 residues. The germline V gene has CDR1 KGHSH and CDR2 LQKENI. The CDR3 protein is CASSPRDRQNSPLHF. CDR3 nucleotides: TGTGCCAGCTCACCCCGGGACAGACAAAATTCACCCCTCCACTTT.

V gene TRBV7-2 combines with J gene TRBJ2-7; 9 bases match TRBD1. The CDR3 sequence is 14 residues long. V lost 5 bases and J lost 0; bases outside the gene matches: 2. Germline V lookup: CDR1 SGHTA, CDR2 FQGNSA. The DNA of the CDR3 is TGTGCCAGCAGCGGACAGGGGAGCTCCTACGAGCAGTACTTC. This translates into CASSGQGSSYEQYF.

The rearrangement joins TRBV14 to TRBJ2-7; TRBD1 agrees at 8 bases. The CDR3 contains 14 residues. Looked up from germline, CDR1 is SGHDN and CDR2 is FVKESK. The V segment lost 5 bases and the J segment 8 bases; nucleotides outside the gene matches: 11. Here the CDR3 DNA reads TGTGCCAGCAGCGGGGGACAGGCGGGTGTGCAGCAGTACTTC. Protein product: CASSGGQAGVQQYF.

This chain connects TRBV25-1 to TRBJ2-5; a possible D gene is TRBD2 (6 bases). The CDR3 has 16 amino acids. V was pared by 2 bases and J by 2 bases, with 15 bases between. Germline V gene lookup returns CDR1 MGHDK and CDR2 SYGVNS. CDR3 nucleotide sequence: TGTGCCAGCAGTGAAGGGTGGGCTAGCGATCAAGAGACCCAGTACTTC. It is translated as CASSEGWASDQETQYF.

J is TRBJ2-1 and V is TRBV5-1; D perhaps matches TRBD2 (5 bases). Germline assignment: CDR1 SGHRS and CDR2 YFSETQ. This CDR3 is built from 15 residues. V gave up 1 base and J gave up 9 bases, with 17 bases separating them. The CDR3, as DNA: TGCGCCAGCAGCTTGTCCAGCGGCGCGTTCCGTGAGCAGTTCTTC. Protein sequence: CASSLSSGAFREQFF.

The chain links TRBV19 to TRBJ1-2, with 10 bases that match TRBD1. The junction had 5 bases not matched to a gene; V was cut back by 5 bases and J by 5 bases. The CDR3 is 14 amino acids. CDR1 is LNHDA, CDR2 SQIVND, per germline (reference sequence). CDR3 residues: CASSPRDRGYGYTF. In DNA form, the CDR3 reads TGTGCCAGTAGTCCCCGGGACAGGGGATATGGCTACACCTTC. The full variable domain, completed using reference TRBV19 and TRBJ1-2, is DGGITQSPKYLFRKEGQNVTLSCEQNLNHDAMYWYRQDPGQGLRLIYYSQIVNDFQKGDIAEGYSVSREKKESFPLTVTSAQKNPTAFYLCASSPRDRGYGYTFGSGTRLTVV.

The count of this clone is one. The V and J genes are TRBV7-2 and TRBJ2-7; D remains ambiguous. The V end lost 1 base, the J end lost 5 bases, and 12 bases lay between the germline ends. The CDR3 consists of 14 residues. Per the germline V gene, CDR1 is SGHTA and CDR2 is FQGNSA. Written as DNA, the CDR3 is TGTGCCAGCAGCTTAGACGGGTTTAGGGACGAGCAGTACTTC. Translating it yields CASSLDGFRDEQYF.

V and J are TRBV6-1 and TRBJ2-7; no clear D. The CDR3 extends over 15 amino acids. V lost 5 bases, J lost 6 bases, and 20 bases lay in between. The germline V gene has CDR1 MNHNS and CDR2 SASEGT. CDR3 amino acids: CASSSRSFPLVEQYV. The CDR3 DNA sequence: TGTGCCAGCAGTTCCAGGAGTTTTCCCCTGGTCGAGCAGTACGTC.

Here the CDR3 reads CASSPWGQEGETQYF. The CDR3 DNA reads TGTGCCAGCAGCCCGTGGGGACAGGAAGGAGAGACCCAGTACTTC. The chain links TRBV7-9 to TRBJ2-5; the match to TRBD1 covers 8 bases. Looked up from germline, CDR1 is SEHNR and CDR2 is FQNEAQ (reference sequence). V lost 5 bases and J lost 4; bases outside the gene matches: 9. The CDR3 contains 15 residues.